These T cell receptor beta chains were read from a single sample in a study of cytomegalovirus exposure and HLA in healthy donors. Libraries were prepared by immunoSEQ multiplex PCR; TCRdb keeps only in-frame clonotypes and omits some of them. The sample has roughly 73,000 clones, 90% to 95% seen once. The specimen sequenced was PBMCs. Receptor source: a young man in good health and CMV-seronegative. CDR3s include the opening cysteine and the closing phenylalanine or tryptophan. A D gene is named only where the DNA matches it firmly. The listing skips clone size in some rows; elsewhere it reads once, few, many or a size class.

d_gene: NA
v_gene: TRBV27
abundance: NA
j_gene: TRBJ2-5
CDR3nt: TGTGCCAGCAGTTTTTTGCGGTCGCAGGGAAAAAAAGAGACCCAGTACTTC
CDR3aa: CASSFLRSQGKKETQYF

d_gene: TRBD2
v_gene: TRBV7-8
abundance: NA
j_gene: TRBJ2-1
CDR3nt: TGTGCCAGCAGCTTATCCGGGGGGGGAACGACAGTCTACAATGAGCAGTTCTTC
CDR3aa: CASSLSGGGTTVYNEQFF

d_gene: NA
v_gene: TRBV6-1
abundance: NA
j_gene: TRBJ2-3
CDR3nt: TGTGCCAGCAATACGGACAGCTATAGCACAGATACGCAGTATTTT
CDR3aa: CASNTDSYSTDTQYF

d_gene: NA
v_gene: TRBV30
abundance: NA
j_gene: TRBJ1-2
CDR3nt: TGTGCCTGGAACTTGGGGGGGCTGGGGGGCTACACCTTC
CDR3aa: CAWNLGGLGGYTF

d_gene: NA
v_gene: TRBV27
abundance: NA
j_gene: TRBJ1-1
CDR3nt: TGTGCCAGCCGGTCCCTCGGGGTGACTGAAGCTTTCTTT
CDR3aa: CASRSLGVTEAFF

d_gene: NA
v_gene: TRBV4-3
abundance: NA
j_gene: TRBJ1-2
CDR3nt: TGCGCCAGCAGCCCATCGACAGGCTCCTATGGCTACACCTTC
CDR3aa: CASSPSTGSYGYTF

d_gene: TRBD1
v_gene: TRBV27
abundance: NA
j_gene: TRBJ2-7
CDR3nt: TGTGCCAGCAGTTTCACGGGACAGGGTTTCTACGAGCAGTACTTC
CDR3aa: CASSFTGQGFYEQYF

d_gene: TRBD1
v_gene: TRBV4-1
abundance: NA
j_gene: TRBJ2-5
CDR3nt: TGCGCCAGCAGCCAAGGGACAGGGGGGTCCGGAGAGACCCAGTACTTC
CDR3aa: CASSQGTGGSGETQYF

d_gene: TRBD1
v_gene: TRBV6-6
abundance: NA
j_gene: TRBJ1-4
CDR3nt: TGTGCCAGCACCTCGACAGGGGGAGGTGAAAAACTGTTTTTT
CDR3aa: CASTSTGGGEKLFF

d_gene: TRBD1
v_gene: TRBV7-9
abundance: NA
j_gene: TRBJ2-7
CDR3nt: TGTGCCAGCAGCTTCTCTAAGACAGGGCCCAAGAGCTCCTACGAGCAGTACTTC
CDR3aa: CASSFSKTGPKSSYEQYF

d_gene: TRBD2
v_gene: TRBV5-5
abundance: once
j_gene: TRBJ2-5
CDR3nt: TGTGCCAGCAGCTCGCCTAGCGGGGGGACACAAGAGACCCAGTACTTC
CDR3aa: CASSSPSGGTQETQYF

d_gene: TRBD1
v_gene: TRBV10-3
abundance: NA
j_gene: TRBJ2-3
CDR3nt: TGTGCCATCAGTGAGCCGACAGGGACAGATACGCAGTATTTT
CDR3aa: CAISEPTGTDTQYF

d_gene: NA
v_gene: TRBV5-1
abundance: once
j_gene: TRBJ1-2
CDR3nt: TGCGCCAGCAGCTTTAGCAGCTCCCTTGGCTACACCTTC
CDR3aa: CASSFSSSLGYTF

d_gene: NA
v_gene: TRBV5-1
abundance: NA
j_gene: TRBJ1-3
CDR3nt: TGCGCCAGCAGCAGCGCGGGAAACACCATATATTTT
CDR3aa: CASSSAGNTIYF

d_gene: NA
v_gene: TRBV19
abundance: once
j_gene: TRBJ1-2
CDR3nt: TGTGCCACCAAGATGGGGGCTGGAGCCACCTTC
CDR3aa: CATKMGAGATF

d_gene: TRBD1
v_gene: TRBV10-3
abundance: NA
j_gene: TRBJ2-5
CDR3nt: TGTGCCATCAGGGGGACAGGGGCAGAGACCCAGTACTTC
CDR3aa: CAIRGTGAETQYF

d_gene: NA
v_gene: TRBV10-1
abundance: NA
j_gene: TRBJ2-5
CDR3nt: TGCGCCAGCAGTGAAACAGTCGAAGGGACCCAGTACTTC
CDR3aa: CASSETVEGTQYF